A single sample is the source of the 32 T cell receptor beta chains below, sequenced in a study of blood T cell repertoires in COVID-19. Libraries were prepared by immunoSEQ multiplex PCR; TCRdb keeps only in-frame clonotypes and omits some of them. The sample carries about 220,000 clones, around 82% recorded once. Sequences were obtained from peripheral blood. Every receptor here comes from a human donor in a cohort sampled during active COVID-19.

The rearrangement joins TRBV27 to TRBJ1-2; tentative D call: TRBD1 (6 bases). Trimming pared 6 bases from V and 2 bases from J, leaving 16 bases between. The CDR3 covers 15 residues. The germline gives CDR1 MNHEY, CDR2 SMNVEV (reference sequence). CDR3 nucleotide sequence: TGTGCCAGCAGCCCCTCGGGGGGGCGAAACTATGGCTACACCTTC. It yields the protein CASSPSGGRNYGYTF.

This chain links TRBV6-5 with TRBJ1-2; D unclear. The CDR3 covers 13 residues. Between the trimmed V and J ends, which lost 7 bases and 7 bases, there was a span of 16 bases. Looked up from germline, CDR1 is MNHEY and CDR2 is SVGAGI. CDR3 sequence reads: CASTEGFQGGYTF. The DNA for the CDR3 is TGTGCCAGCACCGAGGGATTTCAAGGTGGCTACACCTTC.

This clone was seen a single time. The rearrangement links TRBV3-1 (or the pseudogene TRBV3-2) to TRBJ2-3, with D possibly matching TRBD1 (5 bases). Trimming left V 0 bases short and J 6 bases short, with 10 bases between. This CDR3 is built from 14 residues. Germline assignment: CDR1 LGHDT and CDR2 YNNKEL (reference sequence). The CDR3 nucleotides read TGTGCCAGCAGCCAAGATGGGGCGACGGATACGCAGTATTTT. Translated: CASSQDGATDTQYF.

The rearrangement links TRBV3-1 (or the pseudogene TRBV3-2) to TRBJ2-3; 8 bases line up with TRBD2. The CDR3 is made up of 15 amino acids. With V trimmed by 8 bases and J by 6 bases, 13 bases remained unmatched. In germline, CDR1 is LGHDT, CDR2 YNNKEL (reference sequence). In DNA form, the CDR3 reads TGTGCCAGCGCTTCAAACGGGGGGGCCGGGGATACGCAGTATTTT. Encoded protein: CASASNGGAGDTQYF.

This chain uses TRBV2 with TRBJ1-1, with D possibly being TRBD1 (6 bases). V was shortened by 7 bases and J by 7 bases, with 10 bases between the two germline ends. Germline V lookup: CDR1 SNHLY, CDR2 FYNNEI. The CDR3 sequence is 11 residues long. DNA of the CDR3: TGTGCCAGCAACAGGGCTGTTGAAGCTTTCTTT. Its translation is CASNRAVEAFF.

The V gene is TRBV24-1, the J gene TRBJ1-2; possible D gene TRBD1, 5 bases. This CDR3 region has 13 residues. Trimming pared 9 bases from V and 8 bases from J, leaving 18 bases between. Germline assignment: CDR1 KGHDR and CDR2 SFDVKD. The CDR3 is CATSTPQGLGYTF. The CDR3, as DNA: TGTGCCACCTCCACCCCCCAGGGATTGGGCTACACCTTC.

The chain uses TRBV13 and TRBJ2-7, with D perhaps TRBD1 (6 bases). Germline CDR1 PRHDT, CDR2 FYEKMQ (reference sequence). Trimming took 6 bases from V and 4 from J, leaving 19 bases between them. This CDR3 comprises 15 residues. For the CDR3, the DNA is TGTGCCAGCAGGGGGTGGAGGCAGGGGATATACGAGCAGTACTTC. Protein: CASRGWRQGIYEQYF.

This clone has a count of ten or more. The chain combines TRBV4-1 with TRBJ1-2, with D maybe TRBD1 (6 bases). Germline CDR1 is MGHRA and CDR2 is YSYEKL. This CDR3 has 15 residues. V lost 3 bases to trimming and J lost 3 bases, with 14 bases between them. This CDR3 reads CASSQAAGEHYGYTF. CDR3 DNA: TGCGCCAGCAGCCAGGCCGCAGGGGAACACTATGGCTACACCTTC.

This chain connects TRBV21-1 to TRBJ2-3; the table's TRBD2 call for D was not verified on the DNA. TRBV21-1 constitutes a pseudogene. The CDR3 covers 19 residues. The DNA for the CDR3 is TGTGCCAGCAGCAAAGTAAAGCTAGCGGGAACCAGCGACACAGATACGCAGTATTTT. Translated: CASSKVKLAGTSDTDTQYF.

This chain's CDR3 is CATSSPRTGHNYGYTF. CDR3 coding DNA: TGTGCCACCAGCAGTCCTAGGACAGGGCATAACTATGGCTACACCTTC. V and J are TRBV15 and TRBJ1-2; 8 positions agree with TRBD1. Germline trimming cut 3 bases from V and 1 base from J; bases unmatched to any gene: 7. This CDR3 contains 16 residues. From germline, CDR1 is LNHNV and CDR2 YYDKDF (reference sequence).

The chain combines TRBV9 with TRBJ2-2; a possible D gene is TRBD1 (6 bases). There are 16 residues in the CDR3. CDR1 is SGDLS and CDR2 is YYNGEE in the germline V gene. V lost 7 bases to trimming and J lost 0 bases, with 16 bases between them. CDR3 bases: TGTGCCAGCTCCCGTGAAGAGGGGGCGAACACCGGGGAGCTGTTTTTT. Translated, it gives CASSREEGANTGELFF.

Many counts were recorded for this clone. The V call is TRBV30, the J call TRBJ1-1, with D maybe TRBD1 (6 bases). Trimming stripped 8 bases from V and 4 bases from J, with 17 bases between. The germline V gene has CDR1 GTSNPN and CDR2 SVGIG (reference sequence). This CDR3 is built from 13 residues. CDR3 protein: CARDIGGSTEAFF. CDR3 in DNA: TGTGCCAGGGACATCGGAGGGAGCACTGAAGCTTTCTTT.

This chain uses TRBV19 with TRBJ2-5, with TRBD2 identical over 7 bases. The CDR3 totals 14 residues. Looked up from germline, CDR1 is LNHDA and CDR2 is SQIVND (reference sequence). The ends lost 7 bases at V and 1 base at J; junction bases unmatched: 6. The CDR3 region is CASNSLAFQETQYF. In nucleotides, the CDR3 is TGTGCCAGTAACTCACTAGCGTTCCAAGAGACCCAGTACTTC.

The genes are TRBV7-2 and TRBJ1-6; D possibly corresponds to TRBD1 (5 bases). Trimming removed 1 base at V and 5 bases at J, with 9 bases between. The CDR3 covers 15 residues. Germline V CDR1 and CDR2: SGHTA, FQGNSA. The CDR3 DNA sequence: TGTGCCAGCAGCTTAGGGACAAGGCATAATTCACCCCTCCACTTT. This sequence encodes CASSLGTRHNSPLHF.

The chain employs TRBV19 and TRBJ2-5; a possible D gene is TRBD2 (6 bases). This CDR3 contains 14 residues. V was pared by 7 bases and J by 2 bases, with 14 bases between. Germline V gives CDR1 LNHDA, CDR2 SQIVND (reference sequence). Written as DNA, the CDR3 is TGTGCCAGTACCGGGGCGGGGCCGCAAGAGACCCAGTACTTC. Its translation is CASTGAGPQETQYF.

This clone has a handful of counts. The V call is TRBV3-1 (or the pseudogene TRBV3-2), the J call TRBJ1-2, with 8 bases matching TRBD1. V dropped 2 bases and J dropped 13; count of bases not matched to a gene: 6. The V gene's germline CDR1 is LGHDT and CDR2 YNNKEL (reference sequence). This CDR3 region has 12 residues. The CDR3 here is CASSQSSTGATF. The CDR3 DNA sequence: TGTGCCAGCAGCCAAAGTTCGACAGGGGCCACCTTC.

The rearrangement joins TRBV3-1 (or the pseudogene TRBV3-2) to TRBJ1-2; no firm D call. The ends were cut back, 5 bases at V and 4 bases at J, with 20 bases in the middle. CDR3 length: 16 residues. The V gene's germline CDR1 is LGHDT and CDR2 YNNKEL (reference sequence). Here the CDR3 reads CASSSIGLGGFYGYTF. The CDR3, as DNA: TGTGCCAGCAGCTCAATTGGCCTTGGAGGGTTCTATGGCTACACCTTC.

The genes are TRBV7-2 and TRBJ2-7; tentatively, D is TRBD2 (6 bases). CDR1 is SGHTA, CDR2 FQGNSA, per germline. CDR3 size: 14 residues. V was trimmed by 6 bases and J by 2 bases, leaving 14 bases between them. CDR3 sequence reads: CASRRDGFPYEQYF. CDR3 bases: TGTGCCAGCAGGCGGGACGGATTCCCCTACGAGCAGTACTTC.

For this clone: This sample also contains other DNA sequences that code for the same CDR3. This chain links TRBV5-1 with TRBJ2-1, with D uncertain. Germline V CDR1 and CDR2: SGHRS, YFSETQ. The CDR3 loop spans 13 amino acids. V was trimmed by 4 bases and J by 4 bases, leaving 9 bases between them. DNA of the CDR3: TGCGCCAGCAGCCCACTGTCATACAATGAGCAGTTCTTC. It yields the protein CASSPLSYNEQFF. Supplemented by reference TRBV5-1 and TRBJ2-1, the full variable domain reads KAGVTQTPRYLIKTRGQQVTLSCSPISGHRSVSWYQQTPGQGLQFLFEYFSETQRNKGNFPGRFSGRQFSNSRSEMNVSTLELGDSALYLCASSPLSYNEQFFGPGTRLTVL.

The chain links TRBV7-6 to TRBJ1-1; 8 bases are shared with TRBD1. Unmatched junction bases numbered 0, after V lost 2 bases and J lost 1 base. Germline V lookup: CDR1 SGHVS, CDR2 FNYEAQ. This CDR3 has 14 amino acids. This chain's CDR3 is CASSLQGANTEAFF. CDR3 nucleotides: TGTGCCAGCAGCTTACAGGGGGCGAACACTGAAGCTTTCTTT.

CDR3 loop: CASSISHNQPQHF. The CDR3 DNA reads TGTGCCAGTAGTATATCCCATAATCAGCCCCAGCATTTT. The chain carries TRBV19 and TRBJ1-5; D ambiguous. The CDR3 is made up of 13 amino acids. The germline V gene encodes CDR1 LNHDA and CDR2 SQIVND (reference sequence). Trimming took 2 bases from V and 4 from J, leaving 6 bases between them.

Only one count was recorded for this clone. The chain has TRBV4-1 and TRBJ2-2; 7 nucleotides match TRBD2. The CDR3 loop spans 15 amino acids. The V gene end was trimmed by 4 bases and the J gene end by 5 bases; junction bases not matched to a gene: 7. Germline V gene sequence: CDR1 MGHRA, CDR2 YSYEKL. Here the CDR3 reads CASSPKGRGTGELFF. CDR3 nucleotides: TGCGCCAGCAGCCCAAAGGGGAGGGGAACCGGGGAGCTGTTTTTT.

The chain couples TRBV19 to TRBJ2-3, with D maybe TRBD2 (6 bases). V was shortened by 3 bases and J by 3 bases, with 10 bases between the two germline ends. CDR1 is LNHDA, CDR2 SQIVND, per germline (reference sequence). The CDR3 length is 14 residues. The CDR3, as DNA: TGTGCCAGTAGTATCCGGCGGGGAACAGATACGCAGTATTTT. This gives the protein CASSIRRGTDTQYF.

This clone occurred once. The chain joins TRBV6-5 to TRBJ1-1; D is unresolved. Germline V lookup: CDR1 MNHEY, CDR2 SVGAGI. The CDR3 is 13 residues long. V lost 2 bases, J lost 3 bases, and 7 bases lay in between. In nucleotides, the CDR3 is TGTGCCAGCAGTTACAGAGAGGACACTGAAGCTTTCTTT. Amino acid sequence: CASSYREDTEAFF.

The chain uses TRBV6-5 and TRBJ2-5; 7 bases agree with TRBD1. V dropped 6 bases and J dropped 6; count of bases not matched to a gene: 10. Germline V gene data show CDR1 as MNHEY and CDR2 as SVGAGI. This CDR3 is 14 amino acids long. The CDR3 sequence: CASSSDRVAKTQYF. In nucleotides, the CDR3 is TGTGCCAGCAGCTCCGACAGGGTGGCAAAGACCCAGTACTTC.

This clone was recorded once. The rearrangement joins TRBV3-1 (or the pseudogene TRBV3-2) to TRBJ2-5, with 10 positions matching TRBD2. This CDR3 comprises 16 residues. Germline V lookup: CDR1 LGHDT, CDR2 YNNKEL (reference sequence). Unmatched junction bases numbered 12, after V lost 7 bases and J lost 4 bases. For the CDR3, the DNA is TGTGCCAGCAACCCTGATAGCGGGGGGTATAGAGAGACCCAGTACTTC. Its translation is CASNPDSGGYRETQYF.

The chain is built from TRBV7-2 and TRBJ2-7; D might be TRBD2 (5 bases). Germline-derived CDR1 and CDR2 are SGHTA and FQGNSA. This CDR3 has 14 amino acids. Between the trimmed V and J ends, which lost 3 bases and 2 bases, there was a span of 11 bases. CDR3: CASSFSRETYEQYF. The CDR3 bases are TGTGCCAGCAGCTTTAGCCGGGAAACCTACGAGCAGTACTTC.

The chain carries TRBV19 and TRBJ2-1; the match to TRBD1 covers 8 bases. The V gene end was trimmed by 7 bases and the J gene end by 7 bases; junction bases not matched to a gene: 12. The germline CDR1 and CDR2 sequences are LNHDA and SQIVND (reference sequence). This CDR3 region has 15 residues. CDR3: CASKARTGRSNEQFF. Written as DNA, the CDR3 is TGTGCCAGTAAGGCCCGGACAGGGAGGTCGAATGAGCAGTTCTTC.

The CDR3 reads CATTGATNEKLFF. DNA for the CDR3: TGTGCCACGACAGGGGCAACTAATGAAAAACTGTTTTTT. V gene TRBV10-3 combines with J gene TRBJ1-4; 8 nucleotides match TRBD1. This CDR3 is built from 13 residues. With V trimmed by 10 bases and J by 0 bases, 1 base remained unmatched. CDR1 and CDR2 from the germline V gene are ENHRY and SYGVKD.

Notes on this clone: A much larger clone sits a single nucleotide away, making a read error possible. The J gene is TRBJ2-5, the V gene TRBV7-3, with 7 bases identical to TRBD1. The CDR3 consists of 13 residues. Trimming at V came to 5 bases and at J to 1 base, leaving 1 base not matched to a gene. Germline CDR1 and CDR2: SGHTA and FQGTGA. CDR3 in amino acids: CASSGDSQETQYF. In nucleotides, the CDR3 is TGTGCCAGCAGCGGGGACAGCCAAGAGACCCAGTACTTC.

The J gene is TRBJ1-6, the V gene TRBV5-3; TRBD1 matches 8 bases. TRBV5-3 is recorded as an ORF, its role being uncertain. Germline trimming cut 1 base from V and 7 bases from J; bases unmatched to any gene: 13. The CDR3 length is 18 residues. CDR3 coding DNA: TGTGCCAGAAGCTTGTCAACAGGGGGTGCCCCGTCCAATTCACCCCTCCACTTT. It translates to CARSLSTGGAPSNSPLHF.

The chain employs TRBV10-3 and TRBJ2-7; TRBD1 matches at 9 bases. The CDR3 contains 16 residues. With V trimmed by 3 bases and J by 9 bases, 15 bases remained unmatched. Germline V gene sequence: CDR1 ENHRY, CDR2 SYGVKD. The CDR3 loop reads CAISDVGQGLQVGQYF. The CDR3 bases are TGTGCCATCAGTGATGTGGGACAGGGCCTACAAGTGGGGCAGTACTTC.